This paragraph covers one T cell receptor beta chain sequence. What it binds is unknown. This sample stems from a study of cytomegalovirus exposure and HLA in healthy donors. General observations from the study: Many donors shared some public TCRs, even though most TCR sequences were rare.

Profiled with immunoSEQ multiplex PCR; TCRdb holds only in-frame clones, not every one. The sample lists roughly 200,000 clones, roughly 86% occurring once. The germline V and J ends were trimmed by 1 base and 4 bases, with 11 bases remaining between them. Germline V CDR1 and CDR2: SGHRS, YFSETQ. The CDR3 sequence is 14 residues long. Sequenced: PBMCs. This receptor was obtained from a man aged 25-40 years in good health and CMV-seropositive. The J gene is TRBJ1-1, the V gene TRBV5-1, with unresolved D. CDR3 coding DNA: TGCGCCAGCAGCTTGACAGTCGCGAGCACTGAAGCTTTCTTT. Amino acids: CASSLTVASTEAFF. The full variable domain, rest sourced from reference TRBV5-1 and TRBJ1-1, is KAGVTQTPRYLIKTRGQQVTLSCSPISGHRSVSWYQQTPGQGLQFLFEYFSETQRNKGNFPGRFSGRQFSNSRSEMNVSTLELGDSALYLCASSLTVASTEAFFGQGTRLTVV.